This T cell receptor beta chain comes out of a study of T cells in localized non-small cell lung cancer. On this clone: Its specificity is unknown.

Germline assignment: CDR1 SGDLS and CDR2 YYNGEE. CDR3 length: 14 residues. Trimming removed 3 bases at V and 3 bases at J, with 13 bases between. Using immunoSEQ multiplex PCR, the repertoire was profiled, and TCRdb retains in-frame clones only, with some absent. The sample has 15,000 to 25,000 clones, about 89% seen once. The study, taken as a whole, reports: Sequencing involved a lone tumor region, leaving heterogeneity possible. Longer overall survival was associated with a higher density of T cells in the blood. The appearance of a median 57 of the top 100 tumor clones was seen in adjacent lung.

The chain joins TRBV9 to TRBJ2-7, with D possibly being TRBD1 (6 bases). The TCR originated in a male donor older than 55 with stage I squamous cell lung carcinoma. The source material was peripheral blood, sampled before any cancer treatment. In nucleotides, the CDR3 is TGTGCCAGCAGCGGAGAGGGGGATGTCTACGAGCAGTACTTC. It specifies CASSGEGDVYEQYF.